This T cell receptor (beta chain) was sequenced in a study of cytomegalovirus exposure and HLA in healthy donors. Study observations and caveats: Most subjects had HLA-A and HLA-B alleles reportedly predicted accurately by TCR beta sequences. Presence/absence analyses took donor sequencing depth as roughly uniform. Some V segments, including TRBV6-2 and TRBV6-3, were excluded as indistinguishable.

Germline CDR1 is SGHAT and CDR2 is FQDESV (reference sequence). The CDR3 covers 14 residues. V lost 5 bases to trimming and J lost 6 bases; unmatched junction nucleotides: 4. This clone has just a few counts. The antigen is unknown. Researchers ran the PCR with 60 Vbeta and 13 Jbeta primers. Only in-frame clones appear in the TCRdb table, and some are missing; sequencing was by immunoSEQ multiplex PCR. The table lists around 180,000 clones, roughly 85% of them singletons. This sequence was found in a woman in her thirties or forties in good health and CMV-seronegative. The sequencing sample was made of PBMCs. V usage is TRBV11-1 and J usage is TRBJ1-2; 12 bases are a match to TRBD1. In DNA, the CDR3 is TGTGCCAGCAGCCCGGGACAGGGGGCGGATGGCTACACCTTC. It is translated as CASSPGQGADGYTF.